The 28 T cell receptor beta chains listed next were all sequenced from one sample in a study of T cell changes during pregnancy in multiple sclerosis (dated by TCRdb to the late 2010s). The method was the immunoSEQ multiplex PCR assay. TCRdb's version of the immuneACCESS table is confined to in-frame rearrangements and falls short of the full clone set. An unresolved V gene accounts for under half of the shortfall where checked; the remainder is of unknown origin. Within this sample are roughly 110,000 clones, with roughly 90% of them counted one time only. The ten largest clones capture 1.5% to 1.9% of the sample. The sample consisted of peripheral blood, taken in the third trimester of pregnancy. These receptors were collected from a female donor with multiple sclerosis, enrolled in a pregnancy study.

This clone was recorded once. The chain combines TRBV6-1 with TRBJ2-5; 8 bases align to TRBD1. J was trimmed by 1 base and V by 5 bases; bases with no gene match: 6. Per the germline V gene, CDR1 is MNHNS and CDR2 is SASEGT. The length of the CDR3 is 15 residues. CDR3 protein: CASSSTGATQETQYF. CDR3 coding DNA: TGTGCCAGCAGTTCGACAGGGGCCACCCAAGAGACCCAGTACTTC.

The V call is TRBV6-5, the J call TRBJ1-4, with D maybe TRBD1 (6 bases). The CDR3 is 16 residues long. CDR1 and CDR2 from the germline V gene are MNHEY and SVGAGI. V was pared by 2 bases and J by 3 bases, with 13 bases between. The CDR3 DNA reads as TGTGCCAGCAGTTACGGCCGGACAGTTCCTAATGAAAAACTGTTTTTT. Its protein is CASSYGRTVPNEKLFF.

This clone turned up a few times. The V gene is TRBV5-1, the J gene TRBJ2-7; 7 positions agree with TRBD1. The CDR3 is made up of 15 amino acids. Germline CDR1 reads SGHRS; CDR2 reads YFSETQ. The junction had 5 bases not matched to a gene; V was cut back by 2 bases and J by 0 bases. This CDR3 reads CASSLSQGFSYEQYF. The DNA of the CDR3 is TGCGCCAGCAGCTTATCACAGGGGTTCTCCTACGAGCAGTACTTC. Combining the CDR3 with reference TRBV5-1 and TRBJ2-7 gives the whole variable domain KAGVTQTPRYLIKTRGQQVTLSCSPISGHRSVSWYQQTPGQGLQFLFEYFSETQRNKGNFPGRFSGRQFSNSRSEMNVSTLELGDSALYLCASSLSQGFSYEQYFGPGTRLTVT.

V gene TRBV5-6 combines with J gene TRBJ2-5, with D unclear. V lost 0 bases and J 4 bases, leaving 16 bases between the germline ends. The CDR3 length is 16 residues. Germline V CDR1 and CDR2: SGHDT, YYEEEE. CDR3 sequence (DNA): TGTGCCAGCAGCTTGGCAGTACGACCCCCAGGAGAGACCCAGTACTTC. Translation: CASSLAVRPPGETQYF.

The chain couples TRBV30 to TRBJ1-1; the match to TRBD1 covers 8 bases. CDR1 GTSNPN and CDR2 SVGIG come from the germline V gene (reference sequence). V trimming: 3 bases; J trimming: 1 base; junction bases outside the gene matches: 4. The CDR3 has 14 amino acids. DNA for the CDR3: TGTGCCTGGAGGGGGGACAGGAGGAACACTGAAGCTTTCTTT. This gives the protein CAWRGDRRNTEAFF.

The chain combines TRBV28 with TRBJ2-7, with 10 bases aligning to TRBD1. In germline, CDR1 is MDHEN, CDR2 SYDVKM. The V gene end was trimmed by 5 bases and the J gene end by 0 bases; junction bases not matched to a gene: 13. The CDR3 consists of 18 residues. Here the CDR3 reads CASSPPGQGFPHSYEQYF. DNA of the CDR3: TGTGCCAGCAGTCCTCCGGGACAGGGGTTTCCCCACTCCTACGAGCAGTACTTC.

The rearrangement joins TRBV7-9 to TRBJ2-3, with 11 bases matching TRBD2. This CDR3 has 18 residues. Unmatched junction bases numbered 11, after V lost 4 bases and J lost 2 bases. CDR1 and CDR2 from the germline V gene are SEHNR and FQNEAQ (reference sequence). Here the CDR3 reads CASSSPEILAGVTDTQYF. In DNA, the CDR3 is TGTGCCAGCAGCTCCCCGGAAATACTAGCGGGAGTCACAGATACGCAGTATTTT. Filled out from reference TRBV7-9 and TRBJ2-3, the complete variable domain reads DTGVSQNPRHKITKRGQNVTFRCDPISEHNRLYWYRQTLGQGPEFLTYFQNEAQLEKSRLLSDRFSAERPKGSFSTLEIQRTEQGDSAMYLCASSSPEILAGVTDTQYFGPGTRLTVL.

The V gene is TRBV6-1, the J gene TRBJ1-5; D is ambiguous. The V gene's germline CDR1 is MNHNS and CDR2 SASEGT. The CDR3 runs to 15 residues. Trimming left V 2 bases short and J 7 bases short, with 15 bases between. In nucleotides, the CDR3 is TGTGCCAGCAGTGAAATCGGAGGGCTGGGCCAGCCCCAGCATTTT. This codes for CASSEIGGLGQPQHF.

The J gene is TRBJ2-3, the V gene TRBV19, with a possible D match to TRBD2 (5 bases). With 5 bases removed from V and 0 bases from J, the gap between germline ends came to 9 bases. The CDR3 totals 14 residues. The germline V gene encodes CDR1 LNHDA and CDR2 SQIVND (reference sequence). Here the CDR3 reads CASSPRTSTDTQYF. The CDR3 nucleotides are TGTGCCAGTAGTCCACGGACTAGCACAGATACGCAGTATTTT.

CDR3 DNA sequence: TGTGCCTGGAGCGGGGGGCGTCCCACCGGGGAGCTGTTTTTT. This codes for CAWSGGRPTGELFF. The gene calls are TRBV30 and TRBJ2-2; maybe TRBD2 (7 bases). Looked up from germline, CDR1 is GTSNPN and CDR2 is SVGIG (reference sequence). The CDR3 covers 14 residues. Trimming took off 3 bases at V and 4 bases at J, with 12 bases between the two ends.

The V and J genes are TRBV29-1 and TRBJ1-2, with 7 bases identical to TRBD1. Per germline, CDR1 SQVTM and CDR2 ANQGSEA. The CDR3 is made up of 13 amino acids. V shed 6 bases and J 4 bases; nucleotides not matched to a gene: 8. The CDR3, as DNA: TGCAGCGTCGGATCGACAGGGCGCTATGGCTACACCTTC. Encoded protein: CSVGSTGRYGYTF.

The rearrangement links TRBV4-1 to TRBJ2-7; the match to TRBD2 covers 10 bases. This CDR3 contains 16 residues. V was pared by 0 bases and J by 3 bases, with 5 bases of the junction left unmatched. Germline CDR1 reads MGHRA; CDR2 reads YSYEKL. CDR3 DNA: TGCGCCAGCAGCCAAGAAAAGAGCGGGGGGGTCTACGAGCAGTACTTC. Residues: CASSQEKSGGVYEQYF.

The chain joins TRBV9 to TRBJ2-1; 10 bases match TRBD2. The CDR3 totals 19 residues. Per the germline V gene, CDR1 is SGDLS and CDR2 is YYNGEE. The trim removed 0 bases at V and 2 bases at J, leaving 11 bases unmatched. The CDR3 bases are TGTGCCAGCAGCGTAGAGCCAGCGGGGGGGCCGGGGCCCTACAATGAGCAGTTCTTC. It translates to CASSVEPAGGPGPYNEQFF.

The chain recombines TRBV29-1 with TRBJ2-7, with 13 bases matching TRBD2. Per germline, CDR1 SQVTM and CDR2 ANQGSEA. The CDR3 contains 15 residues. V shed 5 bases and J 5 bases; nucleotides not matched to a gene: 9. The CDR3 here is CSVSTSGRLRNEQYF. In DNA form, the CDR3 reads TGCAGCGTTTCGACTAGCGGGAGGCTCCGGAACGAGCAGTACTTC.

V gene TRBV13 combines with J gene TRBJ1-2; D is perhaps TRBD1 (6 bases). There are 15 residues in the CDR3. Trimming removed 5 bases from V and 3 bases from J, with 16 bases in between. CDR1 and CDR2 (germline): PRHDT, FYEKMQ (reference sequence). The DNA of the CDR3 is TGTGCCAGCAGCCCTAAAGGACAGACGTACTATGGCTACACCTTC. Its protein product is CASSPKGQTYYGYTF.

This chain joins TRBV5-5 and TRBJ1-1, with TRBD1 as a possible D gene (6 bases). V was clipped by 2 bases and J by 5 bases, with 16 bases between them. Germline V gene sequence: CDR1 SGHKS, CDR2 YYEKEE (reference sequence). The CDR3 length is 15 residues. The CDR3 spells CASSFSVQGWTEAFF. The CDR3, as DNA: TGTGCCAGCAGCTTCTCCGTACAGGGATGGACTGAAGCTTTCTTT.

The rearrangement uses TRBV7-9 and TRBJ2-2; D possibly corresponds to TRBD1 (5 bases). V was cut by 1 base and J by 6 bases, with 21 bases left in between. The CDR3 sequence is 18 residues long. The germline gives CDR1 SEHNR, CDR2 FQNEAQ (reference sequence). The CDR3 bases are TGTGCCAGCAGCTTAGAAGGTTCAAGGGCAGGGCCGGCCGGGGAGCTGTTTTTT. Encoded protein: CASSLEGSRAGPAGELFF.

CDR3 sequence: CASSHGTANEQFF. CDR3 coding DNA: TGTGCCAGCAGCCATGGGACTGCTAATGAGCAGTTCTTC. The chain links TRBV7-3 to TRBJ2-1, with D possibly TRBD2 on 6 matching bases. The CDR3 is 13 amino acids. Germline V CDR1 and CDR2: SGHTA, FQGTGA. Trimming took off 5 bases at V and 7 bases at J, with 12 bases between the two ends.

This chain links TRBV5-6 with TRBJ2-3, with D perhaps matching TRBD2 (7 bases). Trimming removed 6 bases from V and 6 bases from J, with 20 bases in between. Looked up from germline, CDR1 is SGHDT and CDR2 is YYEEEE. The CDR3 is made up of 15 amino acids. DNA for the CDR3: TGTGCCAGCACCCCTCTCACGGGGGGCGGCGATACGCAGTATTTT. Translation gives CASTPLTGGGDTQYF.

DNA for the CDR3: TGTGCCAGCAGTTACTCGAGGACTAGAACAGATACGCAGTATTTT. Residues: CASSYSRTRTDTQYF. This chain uses TRBV6-6 with TRBJ2-3, with TRBD2 identical over 7 bases. V was clipped by 0 bases and J by 3 bases; unmatched bases: 3. The CDR3 runs to 15 residues. From germline, CDR1 is MNHNY and CDR2 SVGAGI (reference sequence).

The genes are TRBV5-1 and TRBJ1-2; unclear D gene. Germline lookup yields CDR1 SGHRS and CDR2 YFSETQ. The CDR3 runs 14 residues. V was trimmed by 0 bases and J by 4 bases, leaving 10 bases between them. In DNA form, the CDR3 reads TGCGCCAGCAGCTTGGAACTGTCGGTCTATGGCTACACCTTC. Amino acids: CASSLELSVYGYTF.

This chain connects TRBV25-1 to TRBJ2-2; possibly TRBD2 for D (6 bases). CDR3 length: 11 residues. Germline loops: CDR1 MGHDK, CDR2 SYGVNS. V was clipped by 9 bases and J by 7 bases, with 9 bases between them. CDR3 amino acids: CARGRGGELFF. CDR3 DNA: TGTGCCAGAGGGCGGGGCGGGGAGCTGTTTTTT.

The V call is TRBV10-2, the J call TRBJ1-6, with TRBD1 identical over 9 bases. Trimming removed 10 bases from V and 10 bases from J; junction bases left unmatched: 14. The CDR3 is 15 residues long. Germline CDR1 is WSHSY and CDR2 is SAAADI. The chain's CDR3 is CANRPPGQGSSPLHF. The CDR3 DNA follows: TGCGCCAACCGACCTCCGGGACAGGGTAGCTCACCCCTCCACTTT.

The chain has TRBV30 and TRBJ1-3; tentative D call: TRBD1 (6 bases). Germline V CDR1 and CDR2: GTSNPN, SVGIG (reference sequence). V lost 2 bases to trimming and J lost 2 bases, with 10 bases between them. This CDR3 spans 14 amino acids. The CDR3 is CAWSSAGAGNTIYF. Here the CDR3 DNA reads TGTGCCTGGAGTTCGGCAGGGGCTGGAAACACCATATATTTT.

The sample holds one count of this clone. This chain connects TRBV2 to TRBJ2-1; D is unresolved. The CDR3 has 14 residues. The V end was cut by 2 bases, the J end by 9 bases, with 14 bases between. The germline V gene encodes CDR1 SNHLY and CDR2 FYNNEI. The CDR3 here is CASSEIYPGGEQFF. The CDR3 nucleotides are TGTGCCAGCAGTGAAATTTACCCTGGCGGTGAGCAGTTCTTC.

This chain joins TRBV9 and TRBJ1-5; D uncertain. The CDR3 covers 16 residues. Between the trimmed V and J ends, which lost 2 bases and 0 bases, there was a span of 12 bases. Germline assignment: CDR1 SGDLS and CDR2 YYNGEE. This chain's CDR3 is CASSVFSTDSNQPQHF. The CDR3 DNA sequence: TGTGCCAGCAGCGTTTTTTCGACTGATAGCAATCAGCCCCAGCATTTT.

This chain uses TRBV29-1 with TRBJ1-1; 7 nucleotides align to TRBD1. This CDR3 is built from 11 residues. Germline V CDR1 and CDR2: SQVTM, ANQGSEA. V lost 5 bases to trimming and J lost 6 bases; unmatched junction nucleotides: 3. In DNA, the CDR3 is TGCAGCGTTTCTGGACAGGCTGAAGCTTTCTTT. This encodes CSVSGQAEAFF.

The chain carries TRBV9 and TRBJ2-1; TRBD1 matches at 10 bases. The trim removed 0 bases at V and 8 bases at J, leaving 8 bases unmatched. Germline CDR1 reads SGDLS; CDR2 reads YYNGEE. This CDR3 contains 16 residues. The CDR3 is CASSVGGTGARDEQFF. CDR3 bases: TGTGCCAGCAGCGTAGGAGGGACAGGGGCTAGGGATGAGCAGTTCTTC.